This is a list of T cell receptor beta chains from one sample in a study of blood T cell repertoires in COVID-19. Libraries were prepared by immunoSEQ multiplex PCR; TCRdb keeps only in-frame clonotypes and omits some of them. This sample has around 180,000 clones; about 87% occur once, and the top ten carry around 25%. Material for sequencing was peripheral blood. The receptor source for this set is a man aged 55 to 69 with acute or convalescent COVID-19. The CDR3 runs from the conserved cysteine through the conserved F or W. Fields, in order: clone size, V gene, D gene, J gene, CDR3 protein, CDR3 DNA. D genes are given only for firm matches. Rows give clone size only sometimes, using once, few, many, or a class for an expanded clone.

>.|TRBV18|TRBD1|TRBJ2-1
CASSLPRQGNNEQFF
TGTGCCAGCTCACTTCCGCGACAGGGGAACAATGAGCAGTTCTTC
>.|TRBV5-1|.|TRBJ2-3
CASSPGTSTDTQYF
TGCGCCAGCAGCCCCGGGACTTCCACAGATACGCAGTATTTT
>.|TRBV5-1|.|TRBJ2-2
CASSLGSGTGELFF
TGCGCCAGCAGCTTGGGATCCGGTACCGGGGAGCTGTTTTTT
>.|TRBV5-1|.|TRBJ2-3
CASSLGPTGADTQYF
TGCGCCAGCAGCTTGGGCCCCACGGGAGCAGATACGCAGTATTTT
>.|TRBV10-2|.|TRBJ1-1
CASRVPGRDEAFF
TGCGCCAGCAGGGTCCCCGGACGGGATGAAGCTTTCTTT
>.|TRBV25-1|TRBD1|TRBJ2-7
CASSEDTGGTYEQYF
TGTGCCAGCAGTGAAGACACAGGGGGGACCTACGAGCAGTACTTC
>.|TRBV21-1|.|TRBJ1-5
CASSNQESNQPQHF
TGTGCCAGCAGCAATCAGGAAAGCAATCAGCCCCAGCATTTT
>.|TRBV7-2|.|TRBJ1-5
CASSLEQGNNQPQHF
TGTGCCAGCAGCTTAGAGCAGGGCAACAATCAGCCCCAGCATTTT
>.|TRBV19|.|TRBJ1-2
CASNERGIYGYTF
TGTGCCAGTAACGAAAGGGGGATATATGGCTACACCTTC
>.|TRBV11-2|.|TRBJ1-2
CASSLDLYTYGYTF
TGTGCCAGCAGCTTAGATCTATATACCTATGGCTACACCTTC
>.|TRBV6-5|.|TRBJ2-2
CASSYGRVERTGELFF
TGTGCCAGCAGTTACGGCAGGGTCGAAAGAACCGGGGAGCTGTTTTTT
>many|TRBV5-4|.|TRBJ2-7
CASSLDRSYEQYF
TGTGCCAGCAGCTTGGACAGGTCCTACGAGCAGTACTTC
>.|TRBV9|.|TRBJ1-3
CASSTRQDSSGNTIYF
TGTGCCAGCAGCACCAGACAGGATAGCTCTGGAAACACCATATATTTT
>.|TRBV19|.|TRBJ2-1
CASSVRPWGRPYNEQFF
TGTGCCAGTAGCGTAAGACCGTGGGGGCGTCCCTACAATGAGCAGTTCTTC
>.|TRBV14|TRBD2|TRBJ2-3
CASSPQRGSTDTQYF
TGTGCCAGCAGCCCCCAGCGGGGTAGCACAGATACGCAGTATTTT
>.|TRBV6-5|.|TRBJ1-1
CASRLGGTEAFF
TGTGCCAGCAGGCTGGGGGGCACTGAAGCTTTCTTT
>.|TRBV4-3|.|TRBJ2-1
CASSPFLGSYNEQFF
TGCGCCAGCAGCCCGTTCTTGGGGAGCTACAATGAGCAGTTCTTC
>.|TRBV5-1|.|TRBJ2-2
CASSYRASELFF
TGCGCCAGCAGCTACAGGGCCTCGGAGCTGTTTTTT
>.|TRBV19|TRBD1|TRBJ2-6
CASLDRAFSGANVLTF
TGTGCCAGCCTGGACAGGGCTTTCTCTGGGGCCAACGTCCTGACTTTC
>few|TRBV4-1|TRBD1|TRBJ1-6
CASSQERTGVNSPLHF
TGCGCCAGCAGCCAAGAGAGGACAGGGGTGAATTCACCCCTCCACTTT
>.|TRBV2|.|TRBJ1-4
CASSVPFRSATNEKLFF
TGTGCCAGCAGTGTACCCTTTAGGAGCGCAACTAATGAAAAACTGTTTTTT
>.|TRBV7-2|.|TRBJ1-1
CASSLDRVSTEAFF
TGTGCCAGCAGCTTAGACAGGGTCAGCACTGAAGCTTTCTTT
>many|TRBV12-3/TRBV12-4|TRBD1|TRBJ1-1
CASSPRDRASAFF
TGTGCCAGCAGTCCGAGGGACAGGGCTTCGGCTTTCTTT
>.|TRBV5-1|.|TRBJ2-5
CASSLFRLPGETQYF
TGCGCCAGCAGCTTGTTTCGGTTACCAGGGGAGACCCAGTACTTC
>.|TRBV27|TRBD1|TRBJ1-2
CASSSVRTGSWGYTF
TGTGCCAGCAGTTCCGTCAGGACAGGGTCTTGGGGCTACACCTTC
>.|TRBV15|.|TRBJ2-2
CATRRASAVGELFF
TGTGCCACCAGGAGGGCCAGTGCCGTAGGGGAGCTGTTTTTT
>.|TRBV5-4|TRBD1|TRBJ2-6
CASSLEGQSLSGANVLTF
TGTGCCAGCAGCTTGGAGGGACAGTCCCTCTCTGGGGCCAACGTCCTGACTTTC
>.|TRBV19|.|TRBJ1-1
CASSFYTEAFF
TGTGCCAGTAGTTTCTACACTGAAGCTTTCTTT
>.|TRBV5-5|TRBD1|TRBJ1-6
CASSPGTDLHF
TGTGCCAGCAGCCCAGGGACAGACCTCCACTTT
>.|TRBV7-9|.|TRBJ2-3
CASSFRRDTQYF
TGTGCCAGCAGCTTCCGCAGAGATACGCAGTATTTT
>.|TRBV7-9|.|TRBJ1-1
CASSLPRDTEAFF
TGTGCCAGCAGCTTGCCGAGGGACACTGAAGCTTTCTTT
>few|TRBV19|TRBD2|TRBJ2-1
CASSIYGTSGRAKASEQFF
TGTGCCAGTAGTATATACGGGACTAGCGGGAGGGCCAAAGCTAGTGAGCAGTTCTTC
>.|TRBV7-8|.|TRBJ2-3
CASSPGGGTQYF
TGTGCCAGCAGCCCCGGGGGTGGTACGCAGTATTTT
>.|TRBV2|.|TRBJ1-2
CASSEVSYGYTF
TGTGCCAGCAGTGAAGTCAGCTATGGCTACACCTTC
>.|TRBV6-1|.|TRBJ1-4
CASSDTGSYNEKLFF
TGTGCCAGCAGTGATACAGGGAGTTATAATGAAAAACTGTTTTTT
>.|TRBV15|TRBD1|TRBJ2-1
CATSESPPDRVTEQFF
TGTGCCACCAGCGAGTCTCCTCCGGACAGGGTCACTGAGCAGTTCTTC
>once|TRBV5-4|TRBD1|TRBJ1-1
CASSNDRETEAFF
TGTGCCAGCAGCAACGACAGGGAGACTGAAGCTTTCTTT
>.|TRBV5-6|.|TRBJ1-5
CASSLELRQPQHF
TGTGCCAGCAGCTTGGAACTTCGGCAGCCCCAGCATTTT
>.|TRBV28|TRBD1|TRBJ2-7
CASSWGQGRDEQYF
TGTGCCAGCAGTTGGGGACAGGGGCGAGACGAGCAGTACTTC
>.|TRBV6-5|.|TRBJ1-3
CASSRQTTIYF
TGTGCCAGCAGCAGACAGACGACCATATATTTT
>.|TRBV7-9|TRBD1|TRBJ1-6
CASSPPGQGNSPLHF
TGTGCCAGCAGCCCGCCGGGACAGGGGAATTCACCCCTCCACTTT
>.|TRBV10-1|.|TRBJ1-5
CASSESLVETTTQPQHF
TGCGCCAGCAGTGAGTCGCTCGTGGAGACGACCACTCAGCCCCAGCATTTT
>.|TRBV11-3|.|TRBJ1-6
CASSLGGPGNSPLHF
TGTGCCAGCAGCTTAGGGGGGCCAGGAAATTCACCCCTCCACTTT
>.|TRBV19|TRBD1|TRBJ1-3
CASLPGTGQIFSGNTIYF
TGTGCCAGTCTTCCCGGGACAGGGCAAATATTCTCTGGAAACACCATATATTTT
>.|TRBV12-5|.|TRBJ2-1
CASGLNSEVGQFF
TGTGCTAGTGGTCTCAATTCGGAGGTGGGGCAGTTCTTC
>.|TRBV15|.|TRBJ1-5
CATSSEDMGNQPQHF
TGTGCCACCAGCAGTGAGGACATGGGCAATCAGCCCCAGCATTTT
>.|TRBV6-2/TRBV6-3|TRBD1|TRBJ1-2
CASSTPGQGVPYGYTF
TGTGCCAGCAGTACACCGGGACAGGGTGTTCCATATGGCTACACCTTC
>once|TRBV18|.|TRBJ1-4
CASSPNQGGEKLFF
TGTGCCAGCTCACCAAATCAGGGCGGTGAAAAACTGTTTTTT